Each of the 22 T cell receptor beta chains below was sequenced from the same sample in a study of T cells of healthy individuals. TCRdb ran MiXCR on the 5' RACE reads and lists one entry per CDR3 protein. The repertoire holds under 70,000 distinct CDR3 sequences, with about 14% as singletons. The receptors come from a human donor in good health.

The sample holds many counts of this clonotype. This chain uses TRBV20-1 with TRBJ2-1, with TRBD2 matching 7 bases. The CDR3 contains 14 residues. Trimming cost V 2 bases and J 4 bases; bases outside gene matches: 5. Germline CDR1 and CDR2: DFQATT and SNEGSKA (reference sequence). CDR3 residues: CSARRLAAYNEQFF. As DNA, the CDR3 is TGCAGTGCTAGACGGCTAGCGGCTTACAATGAGCAGTTCTTC.

This chain joins TRBV9 and TRBJ2-5; 9 nucleotides line up with TRBD2. V was clipped by 5 bases and J by 5 bases; unmatched bases: 4. Germline V CDR1 and CDR2: SGDLS, YYNGEE. This CDR3 contains 13 residues. The CDR3 protein is CASSGTSMETQYF. The CDR3 coding sequence is TGTGCCAGCAGTGGGACTAGCATGGAGACCCAGTACTTC.

The rearrangement links TRBV12-5 to TRBJ1-6; D remains ambiguous. The CDR3 length is 12 residues. Deletions cut 1 base from V and 11 bases from J, with 6 bases between. The germline V gene encodes CDR1 LGHNT and CDR2 FRNRAP. In DNA form, the CDR3 reads TGTGCTAGTGGTTTGGCCAAGGCACCCCTCCACTTT. The encoded protein is CASGLAKAPLHF.

This clonotype was counted many times. The chain employs TRBV30 and TRBJ2-2, with 13 bases that match TRBD2. Trimming took 2 bases from V and 4 from J; bases not matched to a gene: 7. The germline CDR1 and CDR2 sequences are GTSNPN and SVGIG (reference sequence). The CDR3 consists of 17 residues. The CDR3 is CAWSPMTSGGRTGELFF. The CDR3 nucleotides read TGTGCCTGGAGTCCGATGACTAGCGGGGGGCGCACCGGGGAGCTGTTTTTT.

In its sample, this clonotype was seen a few times. The chain is built from TRBV7-7 and TRBJ2-7; TRBD1 aligns across 8 bases. This CDR3 is built from 13 residues. Germline CDR1 and CDR2: SSHAT and FNYEAQ (reference sequence). V trimming: 5 bases; J trimming: 6 bases; junction bases outside the gene matches: 6. The CDR3 protein is CASSQDRVGEQYF. In nucleotides, the CDR3 is TGTGCCAGCAGCCAGGACAGGGTAGGCGAGCAGTACTTC.

The rearrangement uses TRBV7-9 and TRBJ2-3; the match to TRBD1 covers 7 bases. The V gene's germline CDR1 is SEHNR and CDR2 FQNEAQ (reference sequence). Unmatched junction bases numbered 15, after V lost 8 bases and J lost 4 bases. This CDR3 spans 16 amino acids. This CDR3 is CASAKDRVQNADTQYF. The CDR3 bases are TGTGCCAGCGCCAAAGACAGGGTACAGAATGCAGATACGCAGTATTTT.

Only a few counts were recorded for this clonotype. The CDR3 spells CASSLSSGLLQETQYF. The CDR3 DNA sequence: TGTGCCAGCAGCTTATCCTCTGGGCTACTCCAAGAGACCCAGTACTTC. V and J are TRBV7-2 and TRBJ2-5, with no clear D. The CDR3 covers 16 residues. Germline lookup yields CDR1 SGHTA and CDR2 FQGNSA. Trimming pared 2 bases from V and 1 base from J, leaving 14 bases between.

This clonotype has ten or more counts. The rearrangement joins TRBV29-1 to TRBJ2-7; 9 nucleotides match TRBD1. The CDR3 spans 13 residues. The germline gives CDR1 SQVTM, CDR2 ANQGSEA. With V trimmed by 4 bases and J by 7 bases, 8 bases remained unmatched. This CDR3 reads CSVGGQGTEEQYF. The CDR3 nucleotides are TGCAGCGTTGGAGGACAGGGGACGGAAGAGCAGTACTTC.

The rearrangement uses TRBV7-2 and TRBJ2-2, with D uncertain. V was pared by 4 bases and J by 6 bases, with 9 bases between. Germline V gene data show CDR1 as SGHTA and CDR2 as FQGNSA. CDR3 length: 13 residues. The CDR3 nucleotides read TGTGCCAGCAGCTCGAAAGGGCCCGGGGAGCTGTTTTTT. Translating it yields CASSSKGPGELFF.

The sample holds many counts of this clonotype. The gene calls are TRBV3-1 and TRBJ1-2; D is unclear. Germline CDR1 and CDR2: LGHDT and YNNKEL (reference sequence). Trimming stripped 4 bases from V and 1 base from J, with 19 bases between. The CDR3 runs 17 residues. The CDR3 loop is CASSLYTRPGGNYGYTF. The CDR3 DNA is TGTGCCAGCAGCCTTTATACCCGGCCAGGCGGTAACTATGGCTACACCTTC. Using reference TRBV3-1 and TRBJ1-2 for the parts outside the CDR3, the full variable domain is DTAVSQTPKYLVTQMGNDKSIKCEQNLGHDTMYWYKQDSKKFLKIMFSYNNKELIINETVPNRFSPKSPDKAHLNLHINSLELGDSAVYFCASSLYTRPGGNYGYTFGSGTRLTVV.

This clonotype was recorded a few times. The CDR3 loop reads CSAYGQATNEKLFF. The CDR3 bases are TGCAGCGCCTACGGACAGGCAACTAATGAAAAACTGTTTTTT. The chain couples TRBV29-1 to TRBJ1-4; TRBD1 matches at 7 bases. Trimming at V came to 7 bases and at J to 0 bases, leaving 5 bases not matched to a gene. This CDR3 contains 14 residues. The germline V gene has CDR1 SQVTM and CDR2 ANQGSEA.

The chain carries TRBV24-1 and TRBJ2-5; 7 nucleotides line up with TRBD1. Germline-derived CDR1 and CDR2 are KGHDR and SFDVKD. V lost 7 bases and J lost 5; bases outside the gene matches: 9. CDR3 length: 14 residues. This chain's CDR3 is CATRDRLATETQYF. The CDR3 coding sequence is TGTGCCACCAGGGACAGGTTGGCAACGGAGACCCAGTACTTC.

This clonotype occurred many times. The rearrangement links TRBV20-1 to TRBJ1-6; TRBD1 is a possible D gene (6 bases). With 3 bases removed from V and 9 bases from J, the gap between germline ends came to 12 bases. The germline V gene has CDR1 DFQATT and CDR2 SNEGSKA (reference sequence). This CDR3 comprises 13 residues. This CDR3 reads CSASEQGSSPLHF. DNA of the CDR3: TGCAGTGCTAGTGAACAGGGCAGTTCACCCCTCCACTTT.

The rearrangement links TRBV5-1 to TRBJ1-4, with D possibly matching TRBD1 (5 bases). From germline, CDR1 is SGHRS and CDR2 YFSETQ. Trimming cost V 2 bases and J 7 bases, with 9 bases left between them. The CDR3 is 13 amino acids. CDR3 coding DNA: TGCGCCAGCAGCTTCGATGGGGGTGAAAAACTGTTTTTT. This codes for CASSFDGGEKLFF.

V gene TRBV2 combines with J gene TRBJ2-7, with D perhaps TRBD2 (5 bases). The V gene lost 2 bases and the J gene lost 0 bases, with 8 bases spanning the gap. This CDR3 region has 14 residues. Per the germline V gene, CDR1 is SNHLY and CDR2 is FYNNEI. The CDR3 region is CASSERGNSYEQYF. CDR3 nucleotides: TGTGCCAGCAGTGAACGAGGGAACTCCTACGAGCAGTACTTC.

This clonotype was detected ten times or more. The rearrangement links TRBV19 to TRBJ1-5, with D unresolved. In germline, CDR1 is LNHDA, CDR2 SQIVND (reference sequence). CDR3 length: 13 amino acids. Trimming took off 1 base at V and 7 bases at J, with 8 bases between the two ends. CDR3 nucleotide sequence: TGTGCCAGTAGTATAGGGGTTGAGCAGCCCCAGCATTTT. Amino acids: CASSIGVEQPQHF.

The chain carries TRBV6-4 and TRBJ1-3; D is perhaps TRBD1 (5 bases). The length of the CDR3 is 15 residues. The V gene lost 4 bases and the J gene lost 0 bases, with 10 bases spanning the gap. CDR1 and CDR2 from the germline V gene are MRHNA and SNTAGT. CDR3 protein: CASSVDTNSGNTIYF. In DNA, the CDR3 is TGTGCCAGCAGTGTGGACACAAACTCTGGAAACACCATATATTTT.

This clonotype was counted at least ten times. The J gene is TRBJ1-5, the V gene TRBV5-4, with TRBD1 identical over 8 bases. This CDR3 has 15 residues. Germline-derived CDR1 and CDR2 are SGHNT and YYREEE (reference sequence). J lost 4 bases, V lost 4 bases, and 7 bases had no gene match. CDR3 residues: CASSGGTGLNQPQHF. The CDR3, as DNA: TGTGCCAGCAGCGGAGGGACAGGTCTTAATCAGCCCCAGCATTTT.

This clonotype has a count of ten or more. The rearrangement uses TRBV6-6 and TRBJ2-1, with 7 bases fitting TRBD2. CDR3 length: 16 residues. Trimming took 4 bases from V and 2 from J; bases not matched to a gene: 8. Germline assignment: CDR1 MNHNY and CDR2 SVGAGI (reference sequence). The CDR3 bases are TGTGCCAGCAGTTCTGACGGGAGGACGGCCTACAATGAGCAGTTCTTC. This gives the protein CASSSDGRTAYNEQFF.

The rearrangement uses TRBV7-2 and TRBJ2-5; D remains unclear. The CDR3 totals 14 residues. V lost 1 base to trimming and J lost 5 bases, with 11 bases between them. Germline V CDR1 and CDR2: SGHTA, FQGNSA. The CDR3 DNA reads as TGTGCCAGCAGCTTAGGGAGTACGGGTGAGACCCAGTACTTC. Protein product: CASSLGSTGETQYF.

This clonotype was seen ten or more times. V gene TRBV6-2 or TRBV6-3 combines with J gene TRBJ2-3; TRBD2 matches at 9 bases. J was trimmed by 4 bases and V by 7 bases; bases with no gene match: 6. Looked up from germline, CDR1 is MNHEY and CDR2 is SVGEGT. CDR3 length equals 14 residues. CDR3 sequence (DNA): TGTGCCAGCAAAAGAGCGGGAGGAGCAGATACGCAGTATTTT. It translates to CASKRAGGADTQYF.

This clonotype came up many times. In DNA, the CDR3 is TGTGCCAGCAGTGATACCGAGATATATGGCTACACCTTC. Its protein product is CASSDTEIYGYTF. V is TRBV2 and J is TRBJ1-2; D unresolved. Deletions cut 3 bases from V and 5 bases from J, with 10 bases between. The CDR3 spans 13 residues. Germline CDR1 reads SNHLY; CDR2 reads FYNNEI. The complete variable domain, with remaining parts taken from reference TRBV2 and TRBJ1-2, reads EPEVTQTPSHQVTQMGQEVILRCVPISNHLYFYWYRQILGQKVEFLVSFYNNEISEKSEIFDDQFSVERPDGSNFTLKIRSTKLEDSAMYFCASSDTEIYGYTFGSGTRLTVV.